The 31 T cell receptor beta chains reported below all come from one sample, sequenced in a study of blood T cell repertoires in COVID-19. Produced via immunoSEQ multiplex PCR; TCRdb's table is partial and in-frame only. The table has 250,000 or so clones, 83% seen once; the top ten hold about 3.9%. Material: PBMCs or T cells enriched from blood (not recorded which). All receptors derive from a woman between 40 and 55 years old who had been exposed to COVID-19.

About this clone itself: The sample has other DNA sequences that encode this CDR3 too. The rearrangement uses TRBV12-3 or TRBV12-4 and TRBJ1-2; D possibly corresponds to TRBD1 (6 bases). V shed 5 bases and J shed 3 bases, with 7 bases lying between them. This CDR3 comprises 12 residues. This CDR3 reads CASSPGDYGYTF. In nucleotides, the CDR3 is TGTGCCAGCAGTCCAGGGGACTATGGCTACACCTTC.

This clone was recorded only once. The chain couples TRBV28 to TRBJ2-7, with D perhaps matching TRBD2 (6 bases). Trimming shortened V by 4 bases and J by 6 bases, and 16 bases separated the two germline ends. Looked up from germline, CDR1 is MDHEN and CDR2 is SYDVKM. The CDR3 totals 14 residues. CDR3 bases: TGTGCCAGCAGTTGGTCGGGGGAGAGGGCCGAGCAGTACTTC. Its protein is CASSWSGERAEQYF.

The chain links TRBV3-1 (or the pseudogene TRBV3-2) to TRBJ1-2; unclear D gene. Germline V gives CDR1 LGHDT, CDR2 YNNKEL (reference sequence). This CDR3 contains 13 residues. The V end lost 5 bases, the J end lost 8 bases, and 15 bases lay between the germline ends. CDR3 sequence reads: CASSGQVLNGYTF. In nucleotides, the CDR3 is TGTGCCAGCAGCGGGCAAGTCTTGAACGGCTACACCTTC.

The CDR3 spells CASSLSPSDGYTF. In DNA form, the CDR3 reads TGTGCCAGCAGTTTATCCCCTTCGGATGGCTACACCTTC. V gene TRBV27 combines with J gene TRBJ1-2; D is unresolved. The CDR3 consists of 13 residues. Trimming removed 0 bases from V and 6 bases from J, with 8 bases in between. Germline loops: CDR1 MNHEY, CDR2 SMNVEV (reference sequence).

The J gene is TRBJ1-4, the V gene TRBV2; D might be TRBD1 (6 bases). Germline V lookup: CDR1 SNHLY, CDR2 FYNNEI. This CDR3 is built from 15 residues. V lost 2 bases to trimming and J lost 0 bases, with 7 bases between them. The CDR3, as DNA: TGTGCCAGCAGTGAATCAGGGGCAACTAATGAAAAACTGTTTTTT. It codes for CASSESGATNEKLFF.

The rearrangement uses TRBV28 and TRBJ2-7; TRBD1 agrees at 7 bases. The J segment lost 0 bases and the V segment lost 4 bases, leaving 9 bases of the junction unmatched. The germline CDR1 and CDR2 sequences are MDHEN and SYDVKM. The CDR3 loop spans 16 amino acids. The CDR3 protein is CASSYRRDSVSYEQYF. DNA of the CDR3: TGTGCCAGCAGTTACCGCCGGGACAGCGTCTCCTACGAGCAGTACTTC.

The CDR3 DNA sequence: TGTGCCAGCAGCTTGGGGTGGGCACCCGCCACGGTCTCCTACGAGCAGTACTTC. Its protein is CASSLGWAPATVSYEQYF. V and J are TRBV5-5 and TRBJ2-7, with D unresolved. Trimming stripped 0 bases from V and 0 bases from J, with 19 bases between. CDR3 length: 18 residues. Germline-derived CDR1 and CDR2 are SGHKS and YYEKEE (reference sequence).

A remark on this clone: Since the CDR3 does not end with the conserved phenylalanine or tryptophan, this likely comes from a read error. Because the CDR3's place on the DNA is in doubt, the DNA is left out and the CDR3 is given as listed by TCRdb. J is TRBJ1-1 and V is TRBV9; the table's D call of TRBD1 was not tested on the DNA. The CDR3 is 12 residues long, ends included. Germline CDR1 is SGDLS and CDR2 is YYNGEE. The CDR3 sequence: CASSQLGQGKDV.

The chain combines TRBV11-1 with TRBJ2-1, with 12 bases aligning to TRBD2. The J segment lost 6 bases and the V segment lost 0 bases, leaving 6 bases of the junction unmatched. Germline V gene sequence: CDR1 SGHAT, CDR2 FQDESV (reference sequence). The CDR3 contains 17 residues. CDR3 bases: TGTGCCAGCAGCTTAGCGGCTAGCGGGGGGGCCCGCAATGAGCAGTTCTTC. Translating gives CASSLAASGGARNEQFF. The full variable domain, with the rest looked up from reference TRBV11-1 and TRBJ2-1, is EAEVAQSPRYKITEKSQAVAFWCDPISGHATLYWYRQILGQGPELLVQFQDESVVDDSQLPKDRFSAERLKGVDSTLKIQPAELGDSAMYLCASSLAASGGARNEQFFGPGTRLTVL.

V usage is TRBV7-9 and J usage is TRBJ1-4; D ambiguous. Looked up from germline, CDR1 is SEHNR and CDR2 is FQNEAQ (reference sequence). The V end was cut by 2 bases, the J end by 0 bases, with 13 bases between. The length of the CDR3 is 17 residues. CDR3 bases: TGTGCCAGCAGCTTAAAGAAAGATACTGCAACTAATGAAAAACTGTTTTTT. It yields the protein CASSLKKDTATNEKLFF.

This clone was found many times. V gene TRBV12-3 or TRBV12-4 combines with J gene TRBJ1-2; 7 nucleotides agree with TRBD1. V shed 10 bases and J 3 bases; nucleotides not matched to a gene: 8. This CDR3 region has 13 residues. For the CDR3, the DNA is TGTGCCACCGCGAGGGGGCCCGACTATGGCTACACCTTC. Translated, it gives CATARGPDYGYTF.

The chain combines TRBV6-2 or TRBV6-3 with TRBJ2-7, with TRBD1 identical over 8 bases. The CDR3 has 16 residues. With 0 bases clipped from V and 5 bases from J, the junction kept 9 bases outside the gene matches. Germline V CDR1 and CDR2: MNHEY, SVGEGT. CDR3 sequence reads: CASSYSGTGPQDEQYF. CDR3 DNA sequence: TGTGCCAGCAGTTACTCTGGGACAGGCCCGCAGGACGAGCAGTACTTC.

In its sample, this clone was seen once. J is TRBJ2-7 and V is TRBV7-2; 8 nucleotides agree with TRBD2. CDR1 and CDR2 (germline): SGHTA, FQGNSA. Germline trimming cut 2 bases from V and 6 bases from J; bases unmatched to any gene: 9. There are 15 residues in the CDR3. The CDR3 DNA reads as TGTGCCAGCAGCTTACCCGGGGCGGGGGGACGCGAGCAGTACTTC. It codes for CASSLPGAGGREQYF.

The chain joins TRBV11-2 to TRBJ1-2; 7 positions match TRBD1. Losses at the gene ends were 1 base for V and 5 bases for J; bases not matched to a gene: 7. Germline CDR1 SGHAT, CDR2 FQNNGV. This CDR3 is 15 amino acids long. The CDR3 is CASSLGTGARYGYTF. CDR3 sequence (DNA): TGTGCCAGCAGCTTAGGGACAGGTGCGAGGTATGGCTACACCTTC.

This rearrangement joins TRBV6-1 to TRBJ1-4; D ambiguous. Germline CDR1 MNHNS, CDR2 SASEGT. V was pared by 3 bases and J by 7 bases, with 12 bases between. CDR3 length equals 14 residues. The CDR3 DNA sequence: TGTGCCAGCAGTGATGGAGGGTGGGGTGAAAAACTGTTTTTT. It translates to CASSDGGWGEKLFF.

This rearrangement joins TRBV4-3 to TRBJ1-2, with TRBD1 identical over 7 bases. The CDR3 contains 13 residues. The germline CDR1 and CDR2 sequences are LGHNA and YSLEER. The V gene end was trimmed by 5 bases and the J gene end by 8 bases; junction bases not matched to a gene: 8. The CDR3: CASSERQGGGYTF. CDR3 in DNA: TGCGCCAGCAGCGAACGACAGGGCGGGGGCTACACCTTC.

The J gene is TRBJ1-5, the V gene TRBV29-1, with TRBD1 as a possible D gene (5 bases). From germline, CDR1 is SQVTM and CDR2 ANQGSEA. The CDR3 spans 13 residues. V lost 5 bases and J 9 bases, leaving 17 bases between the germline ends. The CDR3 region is CSVKIQVGWPQHF. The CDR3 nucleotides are TGCAGCGTTAAGATACAGGTTGGGTGGCCCCAGCATTTT.

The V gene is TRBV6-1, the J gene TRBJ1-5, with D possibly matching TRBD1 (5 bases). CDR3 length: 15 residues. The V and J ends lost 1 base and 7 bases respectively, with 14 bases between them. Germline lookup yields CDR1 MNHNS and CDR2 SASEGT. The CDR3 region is CASSEVGATGQPQHF. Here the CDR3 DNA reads TGTGCCAGCAGTGAAGTAGGGGCAACAGGCCAGCCCCAGCATTTT.

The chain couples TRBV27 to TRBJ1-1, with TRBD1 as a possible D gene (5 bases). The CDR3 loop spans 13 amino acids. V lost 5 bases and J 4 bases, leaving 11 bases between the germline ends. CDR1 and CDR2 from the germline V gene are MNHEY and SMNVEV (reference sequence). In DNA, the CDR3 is TGTGCCAGCAGTAAGAGGGGAGGCACTGAAGCTTTCTTT. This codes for CASSKRGGTEAFF.

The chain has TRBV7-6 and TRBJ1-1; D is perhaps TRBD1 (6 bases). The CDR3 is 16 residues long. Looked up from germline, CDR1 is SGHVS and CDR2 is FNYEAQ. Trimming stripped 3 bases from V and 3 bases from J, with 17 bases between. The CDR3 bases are TGTGCCAGCAGCTTCGGCGGGGGGGCTCTCGACACTGAAGCTTTCTTT. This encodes CASSFGGGALDTEAFF. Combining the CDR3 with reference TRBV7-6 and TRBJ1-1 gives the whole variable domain GAGVSQSPRYKVTKRGQDVALRCDPISGHVSLYWYRQALGQGPEFLTYFNYEAQQDKSGLPNDRFSAERPEGSISTLTIQRTEQRDSAMYRCASSFGGGALDTEAFFGQGTRLTVV.

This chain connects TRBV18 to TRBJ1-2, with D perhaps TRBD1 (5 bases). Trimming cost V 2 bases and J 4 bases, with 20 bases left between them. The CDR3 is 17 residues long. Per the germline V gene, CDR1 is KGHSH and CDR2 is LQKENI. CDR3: CASSPEARGDPLYGYTF. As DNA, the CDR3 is TGTGCCAGCTCACCAGAGGCGCGGGGGGATCCCCTCTATGGCTACACCTTC.

Here the CDR3 DNA reads TGTGCCAGTAGAGAGACTGAGTACAATGAGCAGTTCTTC. Protein product: CASRETEYNEQFF. The chain has TRBV19 and TRBJ2-1, with D unresolved. In germline, CDR1 is LNHDA, CDR2 SQIVND (reference sequence). CDR3 size: 13 residues. V was trimmed by 6 bases and J by 4 bases, leaving 10 bases between them.

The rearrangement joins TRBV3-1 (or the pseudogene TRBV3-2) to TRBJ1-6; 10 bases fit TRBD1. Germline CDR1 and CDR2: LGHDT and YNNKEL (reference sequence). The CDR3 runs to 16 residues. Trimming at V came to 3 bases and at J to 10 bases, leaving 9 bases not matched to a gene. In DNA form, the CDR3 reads TGTGCCAGCAGCCACTCCGACAGGGGGCGCCGATCACCCCTCCACTTT. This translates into CASSHSDRGRRSPLHF.

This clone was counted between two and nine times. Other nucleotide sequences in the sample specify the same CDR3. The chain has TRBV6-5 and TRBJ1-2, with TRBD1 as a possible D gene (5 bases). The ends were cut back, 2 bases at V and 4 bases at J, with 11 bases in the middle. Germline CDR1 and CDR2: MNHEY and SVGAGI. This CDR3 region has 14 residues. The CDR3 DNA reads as TGTGCCAGCAGTTACGGGGGAGGCAGCTATGGCTACACCTTC. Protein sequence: CASSYGGGSYGYTF.

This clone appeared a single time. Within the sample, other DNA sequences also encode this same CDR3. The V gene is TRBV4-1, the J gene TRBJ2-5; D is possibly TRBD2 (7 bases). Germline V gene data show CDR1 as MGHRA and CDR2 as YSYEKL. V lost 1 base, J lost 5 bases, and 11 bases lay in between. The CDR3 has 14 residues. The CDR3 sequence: CASSQAGGRETQYF. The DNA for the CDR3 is TGCGCCAGCAGCCAAGCGGGGGGCCGGGAGACCCAGTACTTC.

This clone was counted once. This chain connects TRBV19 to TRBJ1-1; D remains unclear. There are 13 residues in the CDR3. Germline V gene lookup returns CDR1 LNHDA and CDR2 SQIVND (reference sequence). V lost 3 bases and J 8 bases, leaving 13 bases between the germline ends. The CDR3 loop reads CASSILDGAEAFF. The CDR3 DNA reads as TGTGCCAGTAGTATCTTAGACGGAGCCGAAGCTTTCTTT.

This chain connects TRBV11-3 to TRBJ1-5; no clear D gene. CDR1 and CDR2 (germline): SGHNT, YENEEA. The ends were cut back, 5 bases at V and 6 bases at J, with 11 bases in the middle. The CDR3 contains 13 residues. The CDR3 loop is CASSPSGSQPQHF. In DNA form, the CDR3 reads TGTGCCAGCAGCCCTAGTGGGAGTCAGCCCCAGCATTTT.

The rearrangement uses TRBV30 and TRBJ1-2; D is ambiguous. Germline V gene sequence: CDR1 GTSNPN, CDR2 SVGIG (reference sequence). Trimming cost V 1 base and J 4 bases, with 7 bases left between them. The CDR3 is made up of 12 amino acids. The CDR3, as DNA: TGTGCCTGGAGTGCCGGACTCTATGGCTACACCTTC. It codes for CAWSAGLYGYTF. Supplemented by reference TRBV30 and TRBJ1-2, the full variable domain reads SQTIHQWPATLVQPVGSPLSLECTVEGTSNPNLYWYRQAAGRGLQLLFYSVGIGQISSEVPQNLSASRPQDRQFILSSKKLLLSDSGFYLCAWSAGLYGYTFGSGTRLTVV.

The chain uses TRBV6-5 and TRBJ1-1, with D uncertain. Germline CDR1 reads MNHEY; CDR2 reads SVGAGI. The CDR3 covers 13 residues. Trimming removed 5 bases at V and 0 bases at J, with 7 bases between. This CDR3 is CASSQVLNTEAFF. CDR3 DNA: TGTGCCAGCAGTCAGGTCTTGAACACTGAAGCTTTCTTT.

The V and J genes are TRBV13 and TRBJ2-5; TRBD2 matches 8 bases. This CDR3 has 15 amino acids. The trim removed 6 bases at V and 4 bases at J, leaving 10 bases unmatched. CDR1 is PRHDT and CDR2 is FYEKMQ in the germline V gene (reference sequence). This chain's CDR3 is CASSWTGGLVETQYF. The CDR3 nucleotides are TGTGCCAGCAGTTGGACCGGGGGACTAGTAGAGACCCAGTACTTC.

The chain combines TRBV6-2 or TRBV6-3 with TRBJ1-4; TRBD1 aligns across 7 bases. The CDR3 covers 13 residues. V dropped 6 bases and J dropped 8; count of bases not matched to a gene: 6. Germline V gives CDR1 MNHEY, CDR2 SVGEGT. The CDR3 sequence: CASSAGTVEKLFF. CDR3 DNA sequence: TGTGCCAGCAGCGCCGGGACAGTAGAAAAACTGTTTTTT.